Below are 9 T cell receptor beta chains sequenced from a single sample in a study of T cell responses to AZD1222 COVID-19 vaccine. Sequencing was performed with immunoSEQ multiplex PCR; in TCRdb, only in-frame clones are kept and a portion is missing. The sample has around 140,000 clones; roughly 92% are singletons. The source was peripheral blood, collected on day 0 of AZD1222 vaccination. The receptor set was obtained from an adult in good health.

The rearrangement uses TRBV9 and TRBJ2-1; TRBD2 matches at 9 bases. The CDR3 is 16 residues long. The ends lost 0 bases at V and 9 bases at J; junction bases unmatched: 10. Germline lookup yields CDR1 SGDLS and CDR2 YYNGEE. The CDR3 nucleotides are TGTGCCAGCAGCGTAGTTGCGGGAGGGCCTGGTAGTGAGCAGTTCTTC. This encodes CASSVVAGGPGSEQFF.

The chain combines TRBV18 with TRBJ1-2, with D possibly being TRBD1 (5 bases). The V and J ends lost 6 bases and 5 bases respectively, with 19 bases between them. CDR3 length: 15 amino acids. The germline V gene has CDR1 KGHSH and CDR2 LQKENI. As DNA, the CDR3 is TGTGCCAGCTCCACAACCCGGGGGACCTCTTATGGCTACACCTTC. Protein: CASSTTRGTSYGYTF.

V and J are TRBV6-5 and TRBJ2-7, with D unresolved. Between the trimmed V and J ends, which lost 2 bases and 6 bases, there was a span of 11 bases. Germline V CDR1 and CDR2: MNHEY, SVGAGI. This CDR3 has 13 amino acids. CDR3 sequence reads: CASSYDGPLEQYF. CDR3 nucleotide sequence: TGTGCCAGCAGTTACGACGGGCCCCTCGAGCAGTACTTC.

The chain combines TRBV6-5 with TRBJ1-5, with D unresolved. Germline V gives CDR1 MNHEY, CDR2 SVGAGI. The V end was cut by 6 bases, the J end by 1 base, with 13 bases between. This CDR3 spans 15 amino acids. The CDR3 loop is CASRSTRYSNQPQHF. The CDR3 DNA sequence: TGTGCCAGCAGATCTACAAGGTACAGCAATCAGCCCCAGCATTTT.

V is TRBV7-3 and J is TRBJ2-2, with a possible D match to TRBD1 (6 bases). The CDR3 runs 15 residues. V lost 2 bases, J lost 4 bases, and 11 bases lay in between. CDR1 and CDR2 from the germline V gene are SGHTA and FQGTGA. CDR3: CASSLDRPGTGELFF. CDR3 nucleotides: TGTGCCAGCAGCTTAGACAGGCCAGGCACCGGGGAGCTGTTTTTT.

V gene TRBV27 combines with J gene TRBJ2-7, with D possibly TRBD1 on 5 matching bases. Germline V gene sequence: CDR1 MNHEY, CDR2 SMNVEV (reference sequence). Trimming took off 6 bases at V and 3 bases at J, with 18 bases between the two ends. The CDR3 runs to 15 residues. DNA of the CDR3: TGTGCCAGCAGCACGCCCAACAGGTTCCTCTACGAGCAGTACTTC. The encoded protein is CASSTPNRFLYEQYF.

A remark on this clone: The same CDR3 also results from other DNA sequences found in this sample. The chain joins TRBV7-3 to TRBJ1-1, with D possibly matching TRBD1 (5 bases). Deletions cut 4 bases from V and 1 base from J, with 7 bases between. Germline CDR1 reads SGHTA; CDR2 reads FQGTGA. This CDR3 has 13 amino acids. The CDR3 nucleotides read TGTGCCAGCAGCTCAGACAGGAACACTGAAGCTTTCTTT. As protein: CASSSDRNTEAFF.

The rearrangement uses TRBV10-3 and TRBJ1-3, with TRBD1 identical over 8 bases. Germline lookup yields CDR1 ENHRY and CDR2 SYGVKD. The ends lost 8 bases at V and 6 bases at J; junction bases unmatched: 9. The length of the CDR3 is 14 residues. CDR3 in amino acids: CAISGTGRTNTIYF. The CDR3 nucleotides are TGTGCCATCTCCGGGACAGGCCGTACAAACACCATATATTTT.

The V and J genes are TRBV4-1 and TRBJ2-7, with a weak D call TRBD2 (7 bases). Germline assignment: CDR1 MGHRA and CDR2 YSYEKL. The CDR3 extends over 15 amino acids. Trimming left V 2 bases short and J 2 bases short, with 13 bases between. CDR3: CASSQQGGGTYEQYF. In DNA, the CDR3 is TGCGCCAGCAGCCAACAGGGAGGGGGAACCTACGAGCAGTACTTC.